The 6 T cell receptor beta chains reported below all come from one sample, sequenced in a study of shared clonotypes between healthy human individuals. Only in-frame clones appear in the TCRdb table, and some are missing; sequencing was by immunoSEQ multiplex PCR. Of 2 million to 2.5 million clones in the sample, around 93% were seen once. Sequencing was done on a sample of naive CD4+ T cells from PBMCs. Subset denoted: CD45RA+ positively selected. The source of these receptors is a young man in good health. Some clones in this sample may be carry-over from other donors' samples.

V is TRBV7-3 and J is TRBJ2-3, with 7 bases matching TRBD1. This CDR3 comprises 15 residues. J gave up 3 bases and V 5 bases, and 8 bases lay outside the gene matches. Germline V gene sequence: CDR1 SGHTA, CDR2 FQGTGA. The CDR3 reads CASSRQTGWTDTQYF. CDR3 coding DNA: TGTGCCAGCAGCCGACAGACAGGGTGGACAGATACGCAGTATTTT. The full variable domain, with the rest looked up from reference TRBV7-3 and TRBJ2-3, is GAGVSQTPSNKVTEKGKYVELRCDPISGHTALYWYRQSLGQGPEFLIYFQGTGAADDSGLPNDRFFAVRPEGSVSTLKIQRTERGDSAVYLCASSRQTGWTDTQYFGPGTRLTVL.

This clone is a singleton in its sample. The chain recombines TRBV27 with TRBJ2-7; 8 bases agree with TRBD1. V was pared by 3 bases and J by 4 bases, with 11 bases of the junction left unmatched. Germline values: CDR1 MNHEY, CDR2 SMNVEV (reference sequence). The CDR3 runs to 16 residues. DNA of the CDR3: TGTGCCAGCAGTTTCCTCGGACAGGGAATAGGGTACGAGCAGTACTTC. This translates into CASSFLGQGIGYEQYF.

Concerning this clone itself: Other DNA sequences within the sample encode an identical CDR3. This chain uses TRBV7-3 with TRBJ2-3; D is unresolved. Germline V CDR1 and CDR2: SGHTA, FQGTGA. The CDR3 has 12 amino acids. V was cut by 1 base and J by 5 bases, with 4 bases left in between. The CDR3 region is CASSLNEDTQYF. The CDR3 bases are TGTGCCAGCAGCTTAAATGAAGATACGCAGTATTTT.

Remarks on this clone: One junction end disagrees with the germline gene, perhaps due to a read error. This chain connects TRBV7-2 to TRBJ1-1; D may be TRBD1 (5 bases). The germline CDR1 and CDR2 sequences are SGHTA and FQGNSA. The CDR3 length is 13 residues. The CDR3 coding sequence is TGTGTCAGCACCCTGGGGGGTGGGGTAGAAGCTTTCTTT. Translation gives CVSTLGGGVEAFF.

Only a few counts were recorded for this clone. The rearrangement links TRBV28 to TRBJ1-2; D is perhaps TRBD1 (5 bases). The CDR3 has 11 residues. Trimming removed 5 bases at V and 6 bases at J, with 7 bases between. CDR1 MDHEN and CDR2 SYDVKM come from the germline V gene. Here the CDR3 reads CASSVQDGYTF. The CDR3 bases are TGTGCCAGCAGTGTACAGGATGGCTACACCTTC.

This chain uses TRBV28 with TRBJ2-1; 7 nucleotides line up with TRBD1. V shed 4 bases, J shed 9 bases, and the junction held 6 bases outside the gene matches. The CDR3 consists of 13 residues. CDR1 MDHEN and CDR2 SYDVKM come from the germline V gene. The CDR3 is CASSSRQGGEQFF. In DNA form, the CDR3 reads TGTGCCAGCAGTTCTAGACAGGGTGGTGAGCAGTTCTTC.